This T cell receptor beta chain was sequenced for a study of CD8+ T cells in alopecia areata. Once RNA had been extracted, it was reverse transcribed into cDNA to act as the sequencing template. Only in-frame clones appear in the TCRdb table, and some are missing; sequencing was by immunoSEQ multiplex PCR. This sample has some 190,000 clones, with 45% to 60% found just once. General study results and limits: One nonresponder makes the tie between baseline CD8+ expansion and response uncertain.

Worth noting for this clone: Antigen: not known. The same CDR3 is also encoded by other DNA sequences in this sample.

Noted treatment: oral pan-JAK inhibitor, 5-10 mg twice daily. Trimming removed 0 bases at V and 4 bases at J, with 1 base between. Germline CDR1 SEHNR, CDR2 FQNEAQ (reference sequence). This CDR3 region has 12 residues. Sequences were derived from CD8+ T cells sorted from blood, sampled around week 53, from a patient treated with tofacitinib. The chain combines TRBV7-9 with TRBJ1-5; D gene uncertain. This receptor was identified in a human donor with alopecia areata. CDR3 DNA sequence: TGTGCCAGCAGCTTAGCAAATCAGCCCCAGCATTTT. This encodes CASSLANQPQHF.